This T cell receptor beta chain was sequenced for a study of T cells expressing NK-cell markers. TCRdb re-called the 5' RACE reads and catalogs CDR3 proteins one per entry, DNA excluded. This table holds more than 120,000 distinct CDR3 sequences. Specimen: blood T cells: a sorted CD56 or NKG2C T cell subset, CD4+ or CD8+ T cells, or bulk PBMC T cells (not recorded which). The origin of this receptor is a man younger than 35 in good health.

Here the CDR3 reads CASGGRNTEAFF. The chain carries TRBV6-5 and TRBJ1-1; the TCRdb D gene call, TRBD1, has no DNA to confirm it. Germline values: CDR1 MNHEY, CDR2 SVGAGI. The CDR3 spans 12 residues.